This T cell receptor (beta chain) was identified in a study of T cells in Graves' hyperthyroidism and ophthalmopathy. Looking at the study overall: It was at initial diagnosis, before any treatment, that peripheral blood was collected. Study-level findings and limits: In the blood, most expanded thyroid clonotypes above 0.001 appeared as well.

Of note for this clonotype: Antigen unknown.

RNA transcripts served as the template for amplifying TCR beta CDR3 regions. The TCR CDR3 was amplified in a first-round RT-PCR using the HTBI primer set. Each CDR3 protein is one row after TCRdb ran MiXCR on the multiplex PCR reads. The sample consists of 96,000 or so distinct CDR3 sequences, around 50% of them appearing once. The study defined stable Graves' hyperthyroidism as no ophthalmopathy progression within 18 months. On the basis of clinical symptoms, serum thyroxine and TRAb, thyroid ultrasound and orbital computed tomography, diagnoses were made. Germline V gene lookup returns CDR1 SQVTM and CDR2 ANQGSEA. V lost 8 bases, J lost 3 bases, and 17 bases stayed unmatched. The CDR3 covers 16 residues.

The specimen was blood. The rearrangement uses TRBV29-1 and TRBJ1-2; 8 bases align to TRBD1. The TCR comes from a woman aged 40 to 50 with Graves' hyperthyroidism. The CDR3 bases are TGCAGCTTGACAGGGGCGGGGGCCGCCCAGTACTATGGCTACACCTTC. Translating gives CSLTGAGAAQYYGYTF.